One sample yielded the 15 T cell receptor beta chains listed below, sequenced in a study of shared clonotypes between healthy human individuals. Sequencing used immunoSEQ multiplex PCR; TCRdb keeps in-frame clones, though not all of them. The data hold some 1,100,000 clones, with around 82% observed a single time. Material for sequencing was memory CD4+ T cells from PBMCs. Subset denoted: CD45RA-negative fraction. The receptors were sampled from a man younger than 35 in good health. Some clones in this sample may be carry-over from other donors' samples.

This clone was recorded only once. This rearrangement joins TRBV6-5 to TRBJ2-1, with TRBD1 matching over 8 bases. The trim removed 5 bases at V and 9 bases at J, leaving 12 bases unmatched. The CDR3 consists of 15 residues. In germline, CDR1 is MNHEY, CDR2 SVGAGI. The CDR3, as DNA: TGTGCCAGCAGTCCCACCGGGACAGGTTTGGGTGAGCAGTTCTTC. Protein: CASSPTGTGLGEQFF.

The chain joins TRBV5-1 to TRBJ1-1; the D gene is possibly TRBD1 (5 bases). V was trimmed by 6 bases and J by 4 bases, leaving 13 bases between them. The length of the CDR3 is 13 residues. Germline CDR1 reads SGHRS; CDR2 reads YFSETQ. The CDR3 is CASTQGDLTEAFF. The DNA of the CDR3 is TGCGCCAGCACCCAGGGAGATCTCACTGAAGCTTTCTTT.

The V call is TRBV9, the J call TRBJ1-1; TRBD1 agrees at 10 bases. The ends lost 0 bases at V and 10 bases at J; junction bases unmatched: 3. This CDR3 has 13 amino acids. Germline lookup yields CDR1 SGDLS and CDR2 YYNGEE. The CDR3 bases are TGTGCCAGCAGCGTAGGACAGGGGGCTTTAGCTTTCTTT. Its protein product is CASSVGQGALAFF. Combining the CDR3 with reference TRBV9 and TRBJ1-1 gives the whole variable domain DSGVTQTPKHLITATGQRVTLRCSPRSGDLSVYWYQQSLDQGLQFLIQYYNGEERAKGNILERFSAQQFPDLHSELNLSSLELGDSALYFCASSVGQGALAFFGQGTRLTVV.

This chain connects TRBV19 to TRBJ2-1, with D tentatively TRBD1 or TRBD2 (5 bases each). Germline CDR1 LNHDA, CDR2 SQIVND (reference sequence). The CDR3 runs 15 residues. Trimming left V 2 bases short and J 9 bases short, with 17 bases between. The CDR3 DNA reads as TGTGCCAGTAGTATAAACTCCCCAGGGAGTCTTGAGCAGTTCTTC. Translated, it gives CASSINSPGSLEQFF.

The V and J genes are TRBV4-3 and TRBJ2-3; no clear D gene. With 0 bases removed from V and 0 bases from J, the gap between germline ends came to 4 bases. The germline gives CDR1 LGHNA, CDR2 YSLEER. There are 14 residues in the CDR3. The DNA of the CDR3 is TGCGCCAGCAGCCAAGACAGAAGCACAGATACGCAGTATTTT. This gives the protein CASSQDRSTDTQYF.

The rearrangement uses TRBV5-1 and TRBJ2-5, with 9 bases lining up with TRBD2. The CDR3 loop spans 15 amino acids. The trim removed 7 bases at V and 5 bases at J, leaving 12 bases unmatched. The germline CDR1 and CDR2 sequences are SGHRS and YFSETQ. CDR3 residues: CASSQVVAGDETQYF. DNA of the CDR3: TGCGCCAGCTCGCAGGTGGTAGCGGGAGATGAGACCCAGTACTTC.

CDR3 loop: CASSFGGRRNNEQFF. DNA of the CDR3: TGTGCCAGCAGTTTTGGCGGGAGAAGGAACAATGAGCAGTTCTTC. This sequence joins TRBV28 and TRBJ2-1; 7 bases match TRBD2. This CDR3 is 15 amino acids long. The ends lost 3 bases at V and 5 bases at J; junction bases unmatched: 7. Germline CDR1 is MDHEN and CDR2 is SYDVKM.

The chain employs TRBV5-4 and TRBJ2-1; D ambiguous. V dropped 4 bases and J dropped 0 bases, with 11 bases sitting between them. The CDR3 contains 15 residues. Germline CDR1 is SGHNT and CDR2 is YYREEE (reference sequence). The CDR3 region is CASSQVRSSYNEQFF. For the CDR3, the DNA is TGTGCCAGCAGCCAAGTGCGAAGCTCCTACAATGAGCAGTTCTTC.

About this clone: The identical CDR3 is also encoded by other nucleotide sequences in the sample. This chain connects TRBV5-1 to TRBJ1-2; D gene unclear. Germline values: CDR1 SGHRS, CDR2 YFSETQ. The ends were cut back, 2 bases at V and 1 base at J, with 6 bases in the middle. CDR3 size: 13 residues. In nucleotides, the CDR3 is TGCGCCAGCAGCTTAGACGGTAACTATGGCTACACCTTC. Amino acid sequence: CASSLDGNYGYTF.

The V call is TRBV7-9, the J call TRBJ1-2, with a tentative D call TRBD1 (6 bases). The germline CDR1 and CDR2 sequences are SEHNR and FQNEAQ (reference sequence). V lost 2 bases and J 2 bases, leaving 21 bases between the germline ends. The CDR3 has 18 residues. Here the CDR3 reads CASSLILSGEGGNYGYTF. CDR3 bases: TGTGCCAGCAGCTTAATTCTGTCAGGGGAAGGAGGGAACTATGGCTACACCTTC.

The chain has TRBV6-5 and TRBJ2-3; tentatively, D is TRBD2 (5 bases). The CDR3 covers 14 residues. V shed 2 bases and J shed 2 bases, with 8 bases lying between them. Per the germline V gene, CDR1 is MNHEY and CDR2 is SVGAGI. Written as DNA, the CDR3 is TGTGCCAGCAGTTACCGGCTAGCCACAGATACGCAGTATTTT. This encodes CASSYRLATDTQYF.

This sequence joins TRBV7-2 and TRBJ1-2, with D perhaps matching TRBD1 (5 bases). The CDR3 totals 16 residues. Germline V gene data show CDR1 as SGHTA and CDR2 as FQGNSA. Trimming took off 4 bases at V and 2 bases at J, with 17 bases between the two ends. The CDR3 sequence is CASSSKTGTVNYGYTF. As DNA, the CDR3 is TGTGCCAGCAGCTCAAAAACCGGGACGGTAAACTATGGCTACACCTTC.

The CDR3 nucleotides are TGTGCCAGCAGTCCCGACCAACGTCGAACTGAAGCTTTCTTT. It specifies CASSPDQRRTEAFF. J is TRBJ1-1 and V is TRBV9, with unresolved D. The V and J ends lost 5 bases and 5 bases respectively, with 16 bases between them. This CDR3 is built from 14 residues. Germline CDR1 and CDR2: SGDLS and YYNGEE.

The count of this clone is one. V and J are TRBV6-6 and TRBJ2-5; a weak D match, TRBD2 (5 bases). The CDR3 covers 13 residues. V dropped 7 bases and J dropped 5 bases, with 14 bases sitting between them. CDR1 and CDR2 from the germline V gene are MNHNY and SVGAGI (reference sequence). The CDR3 bases are TGTGCCAGCAAGCGGTTCCAATGGGAGACCCAGTACTTC. Its translation: CASKRFQWETQYF.

As to this clone: The same CDR3 also results from other DNA sequences found in this sample. V usage is TRBV4-1 and J usage is TRBJ1-6; D unclear. The germline V gene encodes CDR1 MGHRA and CDR2 YSYEKL. This CDR3 has 13 amino acids. V was clipped by 1 base and J by 8 bases, with 6 bases between them. The CDR3 here is CASSQVRDSPLHF. As DNA, the CDR3 is TGCGCCAGCAGCCAAGTCAGAGATTCACCCCTCCACTTT.